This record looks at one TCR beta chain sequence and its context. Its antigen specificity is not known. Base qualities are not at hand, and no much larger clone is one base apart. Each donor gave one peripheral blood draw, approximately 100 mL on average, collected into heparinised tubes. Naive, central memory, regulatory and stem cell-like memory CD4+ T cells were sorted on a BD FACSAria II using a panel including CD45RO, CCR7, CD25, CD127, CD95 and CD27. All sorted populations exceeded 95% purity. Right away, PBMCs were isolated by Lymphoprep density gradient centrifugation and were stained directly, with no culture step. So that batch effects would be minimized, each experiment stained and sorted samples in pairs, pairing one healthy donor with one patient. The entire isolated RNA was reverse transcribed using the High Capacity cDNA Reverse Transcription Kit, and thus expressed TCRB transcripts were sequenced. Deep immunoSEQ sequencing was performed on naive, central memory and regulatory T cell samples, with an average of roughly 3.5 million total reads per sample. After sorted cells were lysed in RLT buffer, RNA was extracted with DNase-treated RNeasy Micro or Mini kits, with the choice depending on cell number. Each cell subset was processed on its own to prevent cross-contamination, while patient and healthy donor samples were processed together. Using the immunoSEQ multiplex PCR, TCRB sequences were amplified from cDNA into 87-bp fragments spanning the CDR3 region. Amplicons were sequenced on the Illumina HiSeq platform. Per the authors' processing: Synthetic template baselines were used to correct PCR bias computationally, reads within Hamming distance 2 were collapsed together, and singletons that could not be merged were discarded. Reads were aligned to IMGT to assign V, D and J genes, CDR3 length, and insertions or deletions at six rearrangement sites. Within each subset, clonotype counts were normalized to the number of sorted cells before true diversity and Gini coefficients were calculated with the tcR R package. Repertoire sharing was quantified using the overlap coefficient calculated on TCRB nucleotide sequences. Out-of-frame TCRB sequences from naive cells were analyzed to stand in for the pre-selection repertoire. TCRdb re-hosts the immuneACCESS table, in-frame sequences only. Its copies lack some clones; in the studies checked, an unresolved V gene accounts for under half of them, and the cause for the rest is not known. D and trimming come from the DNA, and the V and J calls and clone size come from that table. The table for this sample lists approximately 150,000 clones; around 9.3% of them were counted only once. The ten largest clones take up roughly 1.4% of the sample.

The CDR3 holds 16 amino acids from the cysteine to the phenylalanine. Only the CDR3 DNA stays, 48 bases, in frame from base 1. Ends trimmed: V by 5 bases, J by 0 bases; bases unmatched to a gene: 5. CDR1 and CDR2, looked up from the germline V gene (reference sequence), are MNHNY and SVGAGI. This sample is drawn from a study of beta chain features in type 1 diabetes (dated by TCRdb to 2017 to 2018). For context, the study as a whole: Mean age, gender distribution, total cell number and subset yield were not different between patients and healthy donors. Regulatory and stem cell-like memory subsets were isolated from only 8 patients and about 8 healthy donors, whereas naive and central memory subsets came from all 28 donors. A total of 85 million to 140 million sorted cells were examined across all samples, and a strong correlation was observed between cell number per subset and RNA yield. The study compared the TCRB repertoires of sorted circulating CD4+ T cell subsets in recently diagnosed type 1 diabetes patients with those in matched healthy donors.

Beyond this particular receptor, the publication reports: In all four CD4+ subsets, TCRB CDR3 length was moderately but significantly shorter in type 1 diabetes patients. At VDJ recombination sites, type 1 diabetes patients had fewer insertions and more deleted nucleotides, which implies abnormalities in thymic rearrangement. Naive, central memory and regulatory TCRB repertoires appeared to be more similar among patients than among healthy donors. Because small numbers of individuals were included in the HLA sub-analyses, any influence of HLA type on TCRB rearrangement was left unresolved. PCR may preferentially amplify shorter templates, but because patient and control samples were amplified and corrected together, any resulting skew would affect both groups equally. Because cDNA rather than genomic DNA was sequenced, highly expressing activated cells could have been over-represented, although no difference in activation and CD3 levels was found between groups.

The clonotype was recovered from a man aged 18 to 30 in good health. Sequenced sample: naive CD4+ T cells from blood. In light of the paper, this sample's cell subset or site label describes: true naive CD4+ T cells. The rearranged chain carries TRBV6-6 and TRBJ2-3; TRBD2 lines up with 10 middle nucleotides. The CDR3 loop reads CASSSGGASSTDTQYF. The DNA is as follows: TGTGCCAGCAGTAGCGGGGGGGCCTCTAGCACAGATACGCAGTATTTT.